Each of the 30 T cell receptor beta chains below was sequenced from the same sample in a study of control samples from healthy donors and cancer patients. Profiling relied on immunoSEQ multiplex PCR, and the TCRdb table lists in-frame clones only, not all of them. Among roughly 370,000 clones listed, 75% to 95% were seen once. The specimen sequenced was PBMCs. The receptors shown here come from a man in his forties or fifties with head and neck cancer.

The V and J genes are TRBV5-1 and TRBJ2-7; D is unresolved. Germline CDR1 reads SGHRS; CDR2 reads YFSETQ. This CDR3 is built from 14 residues. V was pared by 4 bases and J by 3 bases, with 14 bases between. The CDR3 sequence: CASSPDRLDYEQYF. The DNA of the CDR3 is TGCGCCAGCAGCCCAGACCGACTGGACTACGAGCAGTACTTC.

This chain connects TRBV7-2 to TRBJ1-5; possible D gene TRBD1, 5 bases. The CDR3 length is 16 residues. Trimming took 6 bases from V and 6 from J, leaving 21 bases between them. Germline CDR1 SGHTA, CDR2 FQGNSA. The CDR3 region is CASSQGTAREGQPQHF. In DNA form, the CDR3 reads TGTGCCAGCAGTCAAGGGACCGCGCGGGAAGGTCAGCCCCAGCATTTT.

The chain has TRBV19 and TRBJ2-1, with 10 bases that match TRBD2. CDR1 is LNHDA, CDR2 SQIVND, per germline (reference sequence). This CDR3 contains 18 residues. V lost 0 bases, J lost 1 base, and 6 bases stayed unmatched. The CDR3, as DNA: TGTGCCAGTAGTATAGAGAGAGCGGGGGGGCGGTCCTACAATGAGCAGTTCTTC. Protein: CASSIERAGGRSYNEQFF.

The V and J genes are TRBV4-3 and TRBJ2-3; D is ambiguous. This CDR3 contains 13 residues. The germline gives CDR1 LGHNA, CDR2 YSLEER. Trimming shortened V by 3 bases and J by 5 bases, and 9 bases separated the two germline ends. CDR3 nucleotide sequence: TGCGCCAGCAGCCAGGTATTCGGAGATACGCAGTATTTT. Its translation is CASSQVFGDTQYF.

The chain has TRBV28 and TRBJ2-7, with D perhaps TRBD1 (7 bases). Looked up from germline, CDR1 is MDHEN and CDR2 is SYDVKM. The CDR3 contains 14 residues. V lost 6 bases and J 5 bases, leaving 17 bases between the germline ends. This CDR3 reads CASRAGQSFHEQYF. CDR3 nucleotides: TGTGCCAGCAGGGCGGGACAGTCCTTCCACGAGCAGTACTTC.

J is TRBJ2-4 and V is TRBV7-9; D is undetermined. V lost 4 bases and J 4 bases, leaving 5 bases between the germline ends. The CDR3 is made up of 12 amino acids. Germline lookup yields CDR1 SEHNR and CDR2 FQNEAQ (reference sequence). The CDR3 here is CASSSIKNIQYF. CDR3 DNA: TGTGCCAGCAGCTCGATAAAAAACATTCAGTACTTC.

The table lists this clone with a few counts. The chain is built from TRBV2 and TRBJ1-2; unclear D gene. Trimming pared 6 bases from V and 7 bases from J, leaving 9 bases between. Germline assignment: CDR1 SNHLY and CDR2 FYNNEI. This CDR3 comprises 11 residues. The CDR3 loop is CASRNDGGYTF. In DNA form, the CDR3 reads TGTGCCAGCAGAAATGATGGTGGCTACACCTTC. Full variable domain (missing parts from reference TRBV2 and TRBJ1-2): EPEVTQTPSHQVTQMGQEVILRCVPISNHLYFYWYRQILGQKVEFLVSFYNNEISEKSEIFDDQFSVERPDGSNFTLKIRSTKLEDSAMYFCASRNDGGYTFGSGTRLTVV.

The rearrangement links TRBV2 to TRBJ2-1; possibly TRBD2 for D (6 bases). Looked up from germline, CDR1 is SNHLY and CDR2 is FYNNEI. The CDR3 loop spans 11 amino acids. The V end was cut by 4 bases, the J end by 12 bases, with 10 bases between. DNA for the CDR3: TGTGCCAGCAGTGGCCAGGGAGGGCAGTTCTTC. Protein sequence: CASSGQGGQFF.

The chain employs TRBV6-1 and TRBJ1-2, with 7 bases matching TRBD1. V was clipped by 3 bases and J by 5 bases; unmatched bases: 6. Germline CDR1 and CDR2: MNHNS and SASEGT. The CDR3 totals 14 residues. CDR3 DNA sequence: TGTGCCAGCAGTGAGTGGGGACAGATTTATGGCTACACCTTC. Its translation: CASSEWGQIYGYTF.

The count of this clone is one. The CDR3 nucleotides read TGCGCCAGCAGCCTTGACTTCTCCTACGAGCAGTACTTC. It encodes CASSLDFSYEQYF. V gene TRBV5-1 combines with J gene TRBJ2-7; unclear D gene. V lost 4 bases to trimming and J lost 0 bases, with 8 bases between them. In germline, CDR1 is SGHRS, CDR2 YFSETQ. CDR3 length equals 13 residues. Full variable domain (outside the CDR3, taken from reference TRBV5-1 and TRBJ2-7): KAGVTQTPRYLIKTRGQQVTLSCSPISGHRSVSWYQQTPGQGLQFLFEYFSETQRNKGNFPGRFSGRQFSNSRSEMNVSTLELGDSALYLCASSLDFSYEQYFGPGTRLTVT.

The J gene is TRBJ2-7, the V gene TRBV11-3; 9 nucleotides agree with TRBD1. The CDR3 has 15 residues. The germline V gene encodes CDR1 SGHNT and CDR2 YENEEA. After removal of 6 bases from V and 3 bases from J, the junction contained 9 bases not matched to a gene. The CDR3 sequence is CASSMDRGMYYEQYF. The CDR3 coding sequence is TGTGCCAGCAGTATGGACAGGGGCATGTACTACGAGCAGTACTTC.

This chain connects TRBV5-4 to TRBJ1-1; D possibly corresponds to TRBD1 (6 bases). Looked up from germline, CDR1 is SGHNT and CDR2 is YYREEE (reference sequence). V gave up 2 bases and J gave up 3 bases, with 17 bases separating them. The CDR3 is made up of 16 amino acids. The CDR3: CASSFGGGRRDTEAFF. The CDR3 DNA sequence: TGTGCCAGCAGCTTTGGGGGGGGGCGACGGGACACTGAAGCTTTCTTT.

This clone was recorded only once. The V and J genes are TRBV9 and TRBJ1-3; D call uncertain. Germline-derived CDR1 and CDR2 are SGDLS and YYNGEE. The CDR3 spans 15 residues. Trimming removed 0 bases from V and 0 bases from J, with 7 bases in between. In DNA form, the CDR3 reads TGTGCCAGCAGCGTAGACAGAAGCTCTGGAAACACCATATATTTT. This gives the protein CASSVDRSSGNTIYF.

This chain connects TRBV7-3 to TRBJ1-1, with D tentatively TRBD1 (6 bases). V lost 0 bases and J 1 base, leaving 12 bases between the germline ends. Looked up from germline, CDR1 is SGHTA and CDR2 is FQGTGA. This CDR3 is built from 16 residues. The CDR3 DNA reads TGTGCCAGCAGCTTAACCCGGACAGACTCGAACACTGAAGCTTTCTTT. It specifies CASSLTRTDSNTEAFF. The variable domain in full, completed from reference TRBV7-3 and TRBJ1-1, reads GAGVSQTPSNKVTEKGKYVELRCDPISGHTALYWYRQSLGQGPEFLIYFQGTGAADDSGLPNDRFFAVRPEGSVSTLKIQRTERGDSAVYLCASSLTRTDSNTEAFFGQGTRLTVV.

The V call is TRBV9, the J call TRBJ2-1; D might be TRBD2 (6 bases). The germline V gene encodes CDR1 SGDLS and CDR2 YYNGEE. Trimming shortened V by 3 bases and J by 0 bases, and 16 bases separated the two germline ends. This CDR3 has 17 residues. The CDR3: CASSAELGRSSYNEQFF. The CDR3 region has the DNA TGTGCCAGCAGCGCAGAGCTCGGGAGAAGCTCCTACAATGAGCAGTTCTTC.

The chain is built from TRBV6-5 and TRBJ2-7; TRBD1 agrees at 8 bases. Germline CDR1 reads MNHEY; CDR2 reads SVGAGI. V was clipped by 6 bases and J by 4 bases; unmatched bases: 11. CDR3 length equals 15 residues. The CDR3 sequence is CASSRYGQGIYEQYF. DNA for the CDR3: TGTGCCAGCAGCCGCTACGGACAGGGCATTTACGAGCAGTACTTC.

In its sample, this clone was seen once. The chain combines TRBV28 with TRBJ2-1; TRBD2 is a possible D gene (7 bases). V shed 6 bases and J shed 7 bases, with 16 bases lying between them. CDR3 size: 14 residues. Germline-derived CDR1 and CDR2 are MDHEN and SYDVKM. The CDR3 reads CASRGGGIGNEQFF. As DNA, the CDR3 is TGTGCCAGCAGAGGCGGGGGCATTGGGAATGAGCAGTTCTTC.

This chain links TRBV28 with TRBJ2-2; D unclear. The V gene lost 1 base and the J gene lost 0 bases, with 9 bases spanning the gap. Germline CDR1 is MDHEN and CDR2 is SYDVKM. This CDR3 region has 16 residues. Here the CDR3 DNA reads TGTGCCAGCAGTTTATCGGTGGCGGCGAACACCGGGGAGCTGTTTTTT. Translation gives CASSLSVAANTGELFF.

The chain has TRBV28 and TRBJ1-2; unclear D gene. V was shortened by 6 bases and J by 4 bases, with 12 bases between the two germline ends. Germline V gene sequence: CDR1 MDHEN, CDR2 SYDVKM. This CDR3 contains 13 residues. CDR3 nucleotides: TGTGCCAGCAGCCCAGTAACCTCCTATGGCTACACCTTC. It is translated as CASSPVTSYGYTF.

The V and J genes are TRBV27 and TRBJ2-4; 12 nucleotides line up with TRBD2. V lost 0 bases, J lost 0 bases, and 6 bases stayed unmatched. The CDR3 has 19 amino acids. Germline CDR1 is MNHEY and CDR2 is SMNVEV (reference sequence). CDR3 DNA sequence: TGTGCCAGCAGTTTATCGGCGCTAGCGGGGGGGAAAGCCAAAAACATTCAGTACTTC. It is translated as CASSLSALAGGKAKNIQYF.

CDR3 bases: TGTGCCAGCAGCCAAGATTCTCTAGGTAAAGATACGCAGTATTTT. Its translation is CASSQDSLGKDTQYF. The rearrangement links TRBV3-1 (or the pseudogene TRBV3-2) to TRBJ2-3; no clear D. Between the trimmed V and J ends, which lost 0 bases and 5 bases, there was a span of 12 bases. Germline CDR1 LGHDT, CDR2 YNNKEL (reference sequence). The CDR3 sequence is 15 residues long.

The J gene is TRBJ2-2, the V gene TRBV4-3; D gene uncertain. CDR1 LGHNA and CDR2 YSLEER come from the germline V gene. There are 13 residues in the CDR3. The V gene lost 2 bases and the J gene lost 4 bases, with 5 bases spanning the gap. CDR3: CASSQSGTGELFF. The CDR3 bases are TGCGCCAGCAGCCAATCCGGCACCGGGGAGCTGTTTTTT.

The chain is built from TRBV28 and TRBJ2-6; 8 nucleotides line up with TRBD2. The J segment lost 2 bases and the V segment lost 6 bases, leaving 0 bases of the junction unmatched. CDR1 MDHEN and CDR2 SYDVKM come from the germline V gene. This CDR3 has 14 amino acids. The CDR3 region has the DNA TGTGCCAGCAGACTAGCGGCTGGGGCCAACGTCCTGACTTTC. Translation gives CASRLAAGANVLTF.

This clone is a singleton in its sample. The chain links TRBV29-1 to TRBJ2-3; D uncertain. Germline V gene data show CDR1 as SQVTM and CDR2 as ANQGSEA. CDR3 length: 14 residues. Deletions cut 7 bases from V and 2 bases from J, with 16 bases between. The CDR3 DNA reads as TGCAGCGCCGTCGACCCAACCCTCACAGATACGCAGTATTTT. Its protein is CSAVDPTLTDTQYF.

The CDR3 DNA reads TGTGCCAGCACCGGACAGGACATTTATGGCTACACCTTC. Translated: CASTGQDIYGYTF. The chain uses TRBV2 and TRBJ1-2; 7 nucleotides line up with TRBD1. The CDR3 has 13 amino acids. The germline V gene encodes CDR1 SNHLY and CDR2 FYNNEI. J lost 5 bases, V lost 7 bases, and 7 bases had no gene match. Together with reference TRBV2 and TRBJ1-2, the CDR3 gives the full variable domain: EPEVTQTPSHQVTQMGQEVILRCVPISNHLYFYWYRQILGQKVEFLVSFYNNEISEKSEIFDDQFSVERPDGSNFTLKIRSTKLEDSAMYFCASTGQDIYGYTFGSGTRLTVV.

The chain recombines TRBV2 with TRBJ1-5; D uncertain. V was trimmed by 7 bases and J by 3 bases, leaving 10 bases between them. The CDR3 spans 13 residues. Germline V gene sequence: CDR1 SNHLY, CDR2 FYNNEI. The CDR3, as DNA: TGTGCCAGCACGGGCAGGAACAATCAGCCCCAGCATTTT. It encodes CASTGRNNQPQHF.

The V and J genes are TRBV7-9 and TRBJ1-1, with TRBD1 matching over 10 bases. CDR1 is SEHNR, CDR2 FQNEAQ, per germline (reference sequence). The ends lost 6 bases at V and 1 base at J; junction bases unmatched: 8. The CDR3 has 16 amino acids. CDR3 nucleotide sequence: TGTGCCAGCAGGAGGGACAGGGGTATGTGGAACACTGAAGCTTTCTTT. Its translation: CASRRDRGMWNTEAFF. Variable domain in full (rest from reference TRBV7-9 and TRBJ1-1): DTGVSQNPRHKITKRGQNVTFRCDPISEHNRLYWYRQTLGQGPEFLTYFQNEAQLEKSRLLSDRFSAERPKGSFSTLEIQRTEQGDSAMYLCASRRDRGMWNTEAFFGQGTRLTVV.

The rearrangement links TRBV7-2 to TRBJ2-1; 10 positions match TRBD2. In germline, CDR1 is SGHTA, CDR2 FQGNSA. The V and J ends lost 5 bases and 4 bases, in that order; junction bases with no gene match: 8. The CDR3 contains 16 residues. CDR3 nucleotides: TGTGCCAGCAGCATTCCTAGCGGGGGCCTTTACAATGAGCAGTTCTTC. Protein: CASSIPSGGLYNEQFF. Together with reference TRBV7-2 and TRBJ2-1, the CDR3 gives the full variable domain: GAGVSQSPSNKVTEKGKDVELRCDPISGHTALYWYRQSLGQGLEFLIYFQGNSAPDKSGLPSDRFSAERTGGSVSTLTIQRTQQEDSAVYLCASSIPSGGLYNEQFFGPGTRLTVL.

Comment on this clone: At one end, the junction sequence differs from germline, possibly due to a read error. The chain uses TRBV7-7 and TRBJ2-5; possible D gene TRBD2, 5 bases. This CDR3 spans 14 amino acids. The germline CDR1 and CDR2 sequences are SSHAT and FNYEAQ (reference sequence). In DNA, the CDR3 is TGTGCTAGCAGCTTAGTGGGAGCGCAAGAGACCCAGTACTTC. Protein sequence: CASSLVGAQETQYF. The complete variable domain, with remaining parts taken from reference TRBV7-7 and TRBJ2-5, reads GAGVSQSPRYKVTKRGQDVTLRCDPISSHATLYWYQQALGQGPEFLTYFNYEAQPDKSGLPSDRFSAERPEGSISTLTIQRTEQRDSAMYRCASSLVGAQETQYFGPGTRLLVL.

This clone was observed a few times. The J gene is TRBJ2-5, the V gene TRBV9; 8 nucleotides line up with TRBD2. CDR1 and CDR2 (germline): SGDLS, YYNGEE. This CDR3 has 16 amino acids. V gave up 0 bases and J gave up 3 bases; unmatched junction bases: 7. CDR3 in DNA: TGTGCCAGCAGCGTAGCCCAGACTAGCGAGAAAGAGACCCAGTACTTC. Its protein product is CASSVAQTSEKETQYF.